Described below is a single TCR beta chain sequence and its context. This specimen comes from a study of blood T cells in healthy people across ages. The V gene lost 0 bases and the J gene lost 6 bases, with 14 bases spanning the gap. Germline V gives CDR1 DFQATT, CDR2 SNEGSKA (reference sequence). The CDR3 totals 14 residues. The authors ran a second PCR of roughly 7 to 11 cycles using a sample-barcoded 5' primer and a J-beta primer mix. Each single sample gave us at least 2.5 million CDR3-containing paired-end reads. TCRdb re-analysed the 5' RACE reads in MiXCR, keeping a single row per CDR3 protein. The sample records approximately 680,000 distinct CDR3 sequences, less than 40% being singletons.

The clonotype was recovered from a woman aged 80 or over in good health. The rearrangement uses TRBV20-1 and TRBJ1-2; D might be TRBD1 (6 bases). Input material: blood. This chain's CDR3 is CSARDSTGKDGYTF. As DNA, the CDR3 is TGCAGTGCTAGAGACTCCACAGGGAAAGATGGCTACACCTTC.